This T cell receptor beta chain comes out of a study of PD-1 blockade in classical Hodgkin lymphoma. Findings of the study overall: TCR diversity in CD4+, not CD8+, cells rose significantly by C4D1. As was reported, newly diagnosed patients showed lower baseline TCR diversity than healthy donors did. Complete responders possessed baseline diversity comparable to newly diagnosed patients.

Every patient relapsed after autologous stem cell transplantation, and brentuximab vedotin exposure varied. In regard to this clone: Its antigen is unidentified.

Profiled with immunoSEQ multiplex PCR; TCRdb holds only in-frame clones, not every one. The top ten hold 7.5% to 9.5% of the sample, which has fewer than 30,000 clones, about four fifths seen once. The receptor was isolated from a human donor with classical Hodgkin lymphoma. Sequencing was performed on peripheral blood mononuclear cells (PBMCs), taken before the second cycle of nivolumab.

The CDR3 sequence is CASSDSPGGNSPLHF. CDR3 coding DNA: TGTGCCAGCAGTGACTCCCCGGGAGGAAATTCACCCCTCCACTTT. The chain is built from TRBV6-4 and TRBJ1-6; D unresolved. Germline loops: CDR1 MRHNA, CDR2 SNTAGT. The CDR3 totals 15 residues. The germline V and J ends were trimmed by 0 bases and 7 bases, with 10 bases remaining between them.